This TCR beta chain was captured in a study of T cell responses to AZD1222 COVID-19 vaccine. Looking at the study overall: Pooled together were second doses at about 4 or about 12 weeks.

On this clone itself: No antigen is known for it.

Study results and caveats: Just five or six AZD1222 recipients were seropositive at baseline. The reported proportion of spike-specific TCRs targeting unmutated variant regions was nearly half. Repertoires in all cases were sampled only once the peak T cell response had passed.

Sequencing used immunoSEQ multiplex PCR; TCRdb keeps in-frame clones, though not all of them. Among 57,000 or so clones listed, 76% were seen once. The TCR comes from an adult in good health. Sequences were derived from peripheral blood, sampled on day 0 of AZD1222 vaccination.

In nucleotides, the CDR3 is TGTGCCAGCAGCCCCCCCGGATCCGGGGCAGATACGCAGTATTTT. This translates into CASSPPGSGADTQYF. The chain links TRBV13 to TRBJ2-3; a weak D match, TRBD2 (5 bases). CDR3 length: 15 residues. V shed 5 bases and J shed 4 bases, with 16 bases lying between them. Germline loops: CDR1 PRHDT, CDR2 FYEKMQ (reference sequence).